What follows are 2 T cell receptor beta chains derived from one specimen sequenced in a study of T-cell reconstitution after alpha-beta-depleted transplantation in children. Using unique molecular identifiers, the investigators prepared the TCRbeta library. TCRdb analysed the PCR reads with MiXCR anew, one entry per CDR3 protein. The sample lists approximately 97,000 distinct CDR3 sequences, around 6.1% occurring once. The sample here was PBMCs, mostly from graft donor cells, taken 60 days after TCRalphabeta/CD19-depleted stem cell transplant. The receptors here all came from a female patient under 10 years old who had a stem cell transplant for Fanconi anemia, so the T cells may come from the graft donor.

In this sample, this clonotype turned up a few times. CDR3 region: CASQDRGYGYTF. The CDR3 bases are TGTGCCAGCCAGGACAGGGGCTATGGCTACACCTTC. This chain uses TRBV2 with TRBJ1-2; 9 nucleotides line up with TRBD1. Germline lookup yields CDR1 SNHLY and CDR2 FYNNEI. With 8 bases clipped from V and 4 bases from J, the junction kept 2 bases outside the gene matches. The CDR3 contains 12 residues.

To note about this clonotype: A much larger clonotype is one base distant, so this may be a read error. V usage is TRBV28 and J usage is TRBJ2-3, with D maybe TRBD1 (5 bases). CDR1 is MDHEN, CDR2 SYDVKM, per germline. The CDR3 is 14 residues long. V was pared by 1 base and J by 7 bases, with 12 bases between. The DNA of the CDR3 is TGTGCCAGCAGTTTATCGGCAGGGTTGTATACGCAGTATTTT. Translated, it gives CASSLSAGLYTQYF.